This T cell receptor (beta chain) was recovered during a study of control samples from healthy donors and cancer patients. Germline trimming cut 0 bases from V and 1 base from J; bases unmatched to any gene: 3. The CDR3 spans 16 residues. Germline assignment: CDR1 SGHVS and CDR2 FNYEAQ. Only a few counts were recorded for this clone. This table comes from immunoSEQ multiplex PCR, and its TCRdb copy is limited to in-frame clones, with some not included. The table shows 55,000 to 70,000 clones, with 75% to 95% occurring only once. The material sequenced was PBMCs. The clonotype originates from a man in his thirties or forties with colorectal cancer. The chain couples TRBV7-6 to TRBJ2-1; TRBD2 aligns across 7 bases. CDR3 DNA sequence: TGTGCCAGCAGCTTAGCTCCGGGGGGTTCCTACAATGAGCAGTTCTTC. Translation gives CASSLAPGGSYNEQFF.